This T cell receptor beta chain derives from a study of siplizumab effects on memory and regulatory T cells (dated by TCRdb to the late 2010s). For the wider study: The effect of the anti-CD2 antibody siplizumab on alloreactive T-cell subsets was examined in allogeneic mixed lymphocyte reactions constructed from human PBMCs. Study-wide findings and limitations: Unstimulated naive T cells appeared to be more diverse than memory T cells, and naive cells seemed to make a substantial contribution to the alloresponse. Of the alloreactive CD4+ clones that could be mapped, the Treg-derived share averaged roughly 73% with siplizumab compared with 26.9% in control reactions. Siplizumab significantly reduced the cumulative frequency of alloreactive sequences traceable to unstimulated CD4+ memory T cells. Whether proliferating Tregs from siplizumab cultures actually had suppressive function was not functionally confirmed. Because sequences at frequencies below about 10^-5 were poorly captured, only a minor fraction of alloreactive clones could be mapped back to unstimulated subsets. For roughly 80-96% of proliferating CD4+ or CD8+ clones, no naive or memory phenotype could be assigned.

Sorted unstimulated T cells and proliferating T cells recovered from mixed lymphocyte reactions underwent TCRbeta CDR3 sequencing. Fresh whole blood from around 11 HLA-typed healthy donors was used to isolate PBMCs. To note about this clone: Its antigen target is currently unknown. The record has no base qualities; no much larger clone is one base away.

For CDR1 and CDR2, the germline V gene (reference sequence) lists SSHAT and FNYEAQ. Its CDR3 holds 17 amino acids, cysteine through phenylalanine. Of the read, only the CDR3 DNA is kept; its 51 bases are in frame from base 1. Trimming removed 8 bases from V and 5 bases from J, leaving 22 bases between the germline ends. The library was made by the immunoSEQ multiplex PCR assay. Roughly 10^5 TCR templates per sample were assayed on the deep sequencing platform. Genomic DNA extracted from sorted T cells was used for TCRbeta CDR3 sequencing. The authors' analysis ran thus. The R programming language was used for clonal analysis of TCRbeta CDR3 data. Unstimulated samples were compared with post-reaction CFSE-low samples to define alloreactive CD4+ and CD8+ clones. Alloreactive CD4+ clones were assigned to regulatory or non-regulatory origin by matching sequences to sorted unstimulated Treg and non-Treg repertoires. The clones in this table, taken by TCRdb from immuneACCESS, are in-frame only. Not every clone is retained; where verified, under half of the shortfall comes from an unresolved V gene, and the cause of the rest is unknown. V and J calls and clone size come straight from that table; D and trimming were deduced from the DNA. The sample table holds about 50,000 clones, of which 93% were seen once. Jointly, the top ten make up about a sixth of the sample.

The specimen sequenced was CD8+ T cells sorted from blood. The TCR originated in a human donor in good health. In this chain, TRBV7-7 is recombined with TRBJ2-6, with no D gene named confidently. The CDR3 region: CASGGLVPQSRANVLTF. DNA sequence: TGTGCCAGCGGTGGGTTAGTGCCACAAAGTCGGGCCAACGTCCTGACTTTC.